Presented here are 24 T cell receptor beta chains from one specimen sequenced in a study of blood T cells in healthy people across ages. Alongside a J-beta primer mix, a sample-barcoded 5' primer served in a second PCR lasting about 7 to 11 cycles. One entry per CDR3 protein results from TCRdb running MiXCR on the 5' RACE reads. The data hold about 930,000 distinct CDR3 sequences, with roughly 29% observed a single time. These same records also appear under a second study, on T cells of mothers and their children.

The specimen sequenced was blood. These TCRs come from a woman between 40 and 50 years old in good health.

There are many counts of this clonotype. The V gene is TRBV10-3, the J gene TRBJ2-5, with D perhaps TRBD1 (6 bases). Germline assignment: CDR1 ENHRY and CDR2 SYGVKD. The V end lost 0 bases, the J end lost 4 bases, and 24 bases lay between the germline ends. The CDR3 runs 19 residues. CDR3 loop: CAISESGSGYREDGETQYF. Written as DNA, the CDR3 is TGTGCCATCAGTGAGTCCGGTAGTGGGTACAGGGAAGATGGAGAGACCCAGTACTTC.

This clonotype was counted ten times or more. The chain employs TRBV4-1 and TRBJ2-5; D possibly corresponds to TRBD1 (7 bases). V dropped 0 bases and J dropped 4 bases, with 12 bases sitting between them. Looked up from germline, CDR1 is MGHRA and CDR2 is YSYEKL. CDR3 size: 15 residues. CDR3 residues: CASSQERQGGETQYF. DNA of the CDR3: TGCGCCAGCAGCCAAGAACGACAGGGAGGAGAGACCCAGTACTTC.

This chain's CDR3 is CASSFVGRLYEQYF. The CDR3 DNA reads as TGTGCCAGCAGTTTCGTCGGACGCCTCTACGAGCAGTACTTC. V gene TRBV6-2 or TRBV6-3 combines with J gene TRBJ2-7; no reliable D call. Trimming shortened V by 4 bases and J by 3 bases, and 13 bases separated the two germline ends. Germline CDR1 reads MNHEY; CDR2 reads SVGEGT. The CDR3 is 14 residues long.

This clonotype has a count of ten or more. The chain links TRBV27 to TRBJ2-6; D could derive from TRBD1 or TRBD2 (5 bases each). The CDR3 extends over 18 amino acids. CDR1 is MNHEY, CDR2 SMNVEV, per germline (reference sequence). V lost 5 bases, J lost 3 bases, and 20 bases lay in between. The CDR3 sequence: CASSPGRRTYGGANVLTF. CDR3 coding DNA: TGTGCCAGCAGTCCGGGACGGAGGACGTATGGTGGGGCCAACGTCCTGACTTTC.

As regards this clonotype: A read error may be the cause here, since a much bigger clone is one base away. The chain is built from TRBV12-3 or TRBV12-4 and TRBJ1-2, with 7 bases identical to TRBD1. The CDR3 sequence is 13 residues long. The DNA for the CDR3 is TGTGCCAGCAGAGGGACAGTTAGTAGTGGCCACACCTTC. It is translated as CASRGTVSSGHTF.

The chain combines TRBV2 with TRBJ2-7; 10 nucleotides align to TRBD2. V shed 3 bases and J 5 bases; nucleotides not matched to a gene: 4. CDR1 is SNHLY and CDR2 is FYNNEI in the germline V gene. This CDR3 is 14 amino acids long. CDR3 DNA: TGTGCCAGCAGTGACCAGCGGGGGGGCCACGAGCAGTACTTC. As protein: CASSDQRGGHEQYF.

V usage is TRBV12-3 or TRBV12-4 and J usage is TRBJ1-6; 9 nucleotides agree with TRBD1. V was pared by 1 base and J by 9 bases, with 7 bases of the junction left unmatched. The CDR3 is 16 residues long. The CDR3 DNA reads TGTGCCAGCAGTTTAGAACAGGGGGCACGATTTTCACCCCTCCACTTT. Protein: CASSLEQGARFSPLHF.

This clonotype was seen a few times. The rearrangement uses TRBV7-9 and TRBJ2-5, with 8 bases identical to TRBD2. This CDR3 is built from 14 residues. The V and J ends lost 1 base and 5 bases, in that order; junction bases with no gene match: 3. Germline CDR1 is SEHNR and CDR2 is FQNEAQ (reference sequence). The CDR3 nucleotides read TGTGCCAGCAGCTTAGTGGGACTAGGGGAGACCCAGTACTTC. Its protein product is CASSLVGLGETQYF. The full variable domain, in which reference TRBV7-9 and TRBJ2-5 provide the parts outside the CDR3, is DTGVSQNPRHKITKRGQNVTFRCDPISEHNRLYWYRQTLGQGPEFLTYFQNEAQLEKSRLLSDRFSAERPKGSFSTLEIQRTEQGDSAMYLCASSLVGLGETQYFGPGTRLLVL.

This clonotype was recorded only once. The chain joins TRBV5-1 to TRBJ1-3; D call uncertain. This CDR3 comprises 15 residues. Germline loops: CDR1 SGHRS, CDR2 YFSETQ. V lost 0 bases and J lost 0, with 7 bases in between. The CDR3, as DNA: TGCGCCAGCAGCTTGGAACCAATCTCTGGAAACACCATATATTTT. Translating it yields CASSLEPISGNTIYF.

The CDR3 DNA follows: TGCAGTGCTAGAGATGATCCCACGCAGGGGGCCAAAGGCTACACCTTC. Its protein is CSARDDPTQGAKGYTF. V and J are TRBV20-1 and TRBJ1-2, with 8 bases that match TRBD1. The germline V gene encodes CDR1 DFQATT and CDR2 SNEGSKA (reference sequence). This CDR3 contains 16 residues. Trimming cost V 0 bases and J 8 bases; bases outside gene matches: 14.

This clonotype was detected many times. V and J are TRBV2 and TRBJ2-3; the D gene is possibly TRBD2 (6 bases). The length of the CDR3 is 14 residues. The germline V and J ends were trimmed by 5 bases and 4 bases, with 13 bases remaining between them. In germline, CDR1 is SNHLY, CDR2 FYNNEI. The CDR3: CASSLGGEADTQYF. CDR3 nucleotides: TGTGCCAGCAGTCTCGGGGGAGAGGCAGATACGCAGTATTTT.

The chain has TRBV25-1 and TRBJ2-3; TRBD1 agrees at 8 bases. CDR1 is MGHDK, CDR2 SYGVNS, per germline. This CDR3 is 19 amino acids long. Trimming removed 0 bases from V and 1 base from J; junction bases left unmatched: 12. CDR3 amino acids: CASSEYPKTGTGRTDTQYF. The CDR3 nucleotides are TGTGCCAGCAGTGAATACCCGAAGACCGGGACAGGCCGCACAGATACGCAGTATTTT.

V gene TRBV4-2 combines with J gene TRBJ1-1; D unresolved. This CDR3 spans 15 amino acids. The V end was cut by 1 base, the J end by 5 bases, with 14 bases between. Per the germline V gene, CDR1 is LGHNA and CDR2 is YNFKEQ. CDR3 protein: CASSQGPGRGTEAFF. For the CDR3, the DNA is TGTGCCAGCAGCCAAGGGCCAGGACGGGGTACTGAAGCTTTCTTT.

The chain uses TRBV20-1 and TRBJ1-1; D is uncertain. Trimming took off 0 bases at V and 8 bases at J, with 16 bases between the two ends. The CDR3 runs to 14 residues. Germline CDR1 DFQATT, CDR2 SNEGSKA (reference sequence). In DNA, the CDR3 is TGCAGTGCTAGAGATCCGGGAGCGCTCACCGAAGCTTTCTTT. Residues: CSARDPGALTEAFF.

This clonotype was seen repeatedly, ten times or more. CDR3 nucleotide sequence: TGTGCCAGCAGCTCGCCCCCCTTGGGGGAGCAGTTCTTC. It encodes CASSSPPLGEQFF. The genes are TRBV28 and TRBJ2-1; the D is unclear. Germline V gene sequence: CDR1 MDHEN, CDR2 SYDVKM. The CDR3 contains 13 residues. V dropped 6 bases and J dropped 10 bases, with 16 bases sitting between them.

As to this clonotype: A junction end diverges from the germline sequence, so it may reflect a read error. This chain connects TRBV5-5 to TRBJ2-3, with D possibly matching TRBD1 (6 bases). Germline V gives CDR1 SGHKS, CDR2 YYEKEE (reference sequence). This CDR3 has 15 residues. The CDR3: CASSSEQGPTDAQYF. In DNA form, the CDR3 reads TGTGCCAGCAGCTCGGAACAGGGTCCGACAGATGCGCAGTATTTT.

This clonotype was recorded a few times. V gene TRBV6-6 combines with J gene TRBJ2-7; 7 nucleotides line up with TRBD1. Germline-derived CDR1 and CDR2 are MNHNY and SVGAGI (reference sequence). Germline trimming cut 2 bases from V and 0 bases from J; bases unmatched to any gene: 4. The CDR3 runs 15 residues. The CDR3 sequence: CASSYAAGGSYEQYF. CDR3 coding DNA: TGTGCCAGCAGTTACGCCGCAGGGGGCTCCTACGAGCAGTACTTC.

This clonotype has at least ten counts. The rearrangement joins TRBV7-2 to TRBJ2-3, with unresolved D. Germline-derived CDR1 and CDR2 are SGHTA and FQGNSA. The CDR3 length is 12 residues. Between the trimmed V and J ends, which lost 7 bases and 3 bases, there was a span of 8 bases. The CDR3 DNA reads TGTGCCAGCAACCAAATAACAGATACGCAGTATTTT. Amino acid sequence: CASNQITDTQYF.

This clonotype was detected ten times or more. The V gene is TRBV20-1, the J gene TRBJ2-5, with TRBD2 identical over 8 bases. Trimming at V came to 1 base and at J to 3 bases, leaving 7 bases not matched to a gene. This CDR3 comprises 15 residues. Germline V gene data show CDR1 as DFQATT and CDR2 as SNEGSKA (reference sequence). CDR3 loop: CSARGGSGAEETQYF. The CDR3 DNA is TGCAGTGCTAGAGGGGGTAGCGGGGCTGAAGAGACCCAGTACTTC.

This clonotype was observed a few times. The chain is built from TRBV28 and TRBJ2-2, with D possibly being TRBD2 (5 bases). This CDR3 contains 12 residues. Germline CDR1 reads MDHEN; CDR2 reads SYDVKM. V lost 8 bases to trimming and J lost 5 bases, with 9 bases between them. The CDR3 sequence: CASEGRTGELFF. The CDR3 DNA sequence: TGTGCCAGCGAGGGCAGGACCGGGGAGCTGTTTTTT.

This clonotype was observed many times. The chain recombines TRBV12-3 or TRBV12-4 with TRBJ2-3; D might be TRBD2 (6 bases). CDR3 length: 14 amino acids. V was trimmed by 6 bases and J by 4 bases, leaving 14 bases between them. CDR3 DNA: TGTGCCAGCAGGCCAGGGACTGCGGCAGATACGCAGTATTTT. Protein sequence: CASRPGTAADTQYF.

This clonotype was picked up a small number of times. The chain uses TRBV7-8 and TRBJ2-3; TRBD2 might be the D (6 bases). Germline V gene sequence: CDR1 SGHVS, CDR2 FQNEAQ. V lost 3 bases and J 0 bases, leaving 13 bases between the germline ends. This CDR3 spans 16 amino acids. In nucleotides, the CDR3 is TGTGCCAGCAGCTTCGGCGGGACTGTTAGCACAGATACGCAGTATTTT. Translating it yields CASSFGGTVSTDTQYF.

In DNA, the CDR3 is TGTGCCAGCAGTGAACTGAGGAGCACTGAAGCTTTCTTT. It encodes CASSELRSTEAFF. The V gene is TRBV2, the J gene TRBJ1-1; D remains ambiguous. V was pared by 2 bases and J by 4 bases, with 8 bases between. In germline, CDR1 is SNHLY, CDR2 FYNNEI. The CDR3 is 13 residues long.

This clonotype was seen a handful of times. The J gene is TRBJ2-4, the V gene TRBV27; D not certain. The DNA end lines up better with TRBJ2-7; the J call may be wrong. Germline loops: CDR1 MNHEY, CDR2 SMNVEV (reference sequence). The CDR3 has 15 amino acids. CDR3 amino acids: CASSFRTGSGLEQYF. The CDR3 DNA sequence: TGTGCCAGCAGTTTTCGTACGGGTTCGGGCCTCGAGCAGTACTTC.